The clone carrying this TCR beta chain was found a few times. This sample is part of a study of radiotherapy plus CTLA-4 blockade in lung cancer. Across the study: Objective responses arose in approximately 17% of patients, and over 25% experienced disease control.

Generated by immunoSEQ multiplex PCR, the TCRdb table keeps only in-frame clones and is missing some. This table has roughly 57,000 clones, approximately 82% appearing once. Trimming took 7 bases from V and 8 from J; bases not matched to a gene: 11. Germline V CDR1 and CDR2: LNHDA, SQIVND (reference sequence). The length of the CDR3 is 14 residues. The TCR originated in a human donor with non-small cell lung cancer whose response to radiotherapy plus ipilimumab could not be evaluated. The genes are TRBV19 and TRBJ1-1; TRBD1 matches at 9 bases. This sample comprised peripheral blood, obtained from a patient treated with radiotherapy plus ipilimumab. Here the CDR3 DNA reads TGTGCCAGTACACTTAGTAGGGGACAGGGAGAAGCTTTCTTT. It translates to CASTLSRGQGEAFF.